The entry below describes one T cell receptor beta chain. Clones were read by immunoSEQ multiplex PCR, and TCRdb kept only the in-frame ones, dropping some. The sample lists more than 85,000 clones; 92% were seen once. CDR1 and CDR2 from the germline V gene are SGHAT and FQNNGV. This CDR3 has 15 amino acids. Germline trimming cut 3 bases from V and 4 bases from J; bases unmatched to any gene: 5. The sample is drawn from a study of control samples from healthy donors and cancer patients. The sample taken for sequencing was blood. V gene TRBV11-2 combines with J gene TRBJ1-3; 8 bases agree with TRBD1. The clonotype was recovered from a woman between 18 and 30 years old in good health. This CDR3 is CASSFQGAKGNTIYF. The CDR3 region has the DNA TGTGCCAGCAGCTTCCAGGGGGCGAAGGGAAACACCATATATTTT.